A single sample is the source of the 8 T cell receptor beta chains below, sequenced in a study of T cell repertoires in ileal Crohn's disease. Clones were sequenced by immunoSEQ multiplex PCR, and TCRdb holds only the in-frame ones, with some missing. The sample includes about 1,900 clones, around 89% of them seen just once. As for time point: neoterminal ileum biopsy at postoperative endoscopy, about 6 months after surgery. Material for sequencing was ileal tissue. All receptors come from an adult with Crohn's disease.

The chain has TRBV2 and TRBJ2-6, with 9 bases fitting TRBD1. J gave up 2 bases and V 6 bases, and 11 bases lay outside the gene matches. The length of the CDR3 is 18 residues. CDR1 is SNHLY, CDR2 FYNNEI, per germline. CDR3 sequence reads: CASRRDRGFPPGANVLTF. The CDR3 region has the DNA TGTGCCAGCAGGCGAGACAGGGGGTTTCCTCCTGGGGCCAACGTCCTGACTTTC.

This chain uses TRBV30 with TRBJ2-7; 8 bases are shared with TRBD1. The CDR3 totals 18 residues. The V segment lost 0 bases and the J segment 4 bases; nucleotides outside the gene matches: 17. CDR1 GTSNPN and CDR2 SVGIG come from the germline V gene (reference sequence). Here the CDR3 reads CAWSVGVTDGQGKYEQYF. CDR3 coding DNA: TGTGCCTGGAGTGTTGGAGTAACCGACGGACAGGGAAAGTACGAGCAGTACTTC.

The rearrangement links TRBV19 to TRBJ1-5; 11 positions match TRBD1. CDR1 LNHDA and CDR2 SQIVND come from the germline V gene (reference sequence). The CDR3 is 15 residues long. The J segment lost 6 bases and the V segment lost 6 bases, leaving 7 bases of the junction unmatched. For the CDR3, the DNA is TGTGCCAGTAGCGGACAGGGGGCGTCGGGTCAGCCCCAGCATTTT. Residues: CASSGQGASGQPQHF.

This sequence joins TRBV18 and TRBJ2-1; a weak D match, TRBD2 (10 bases). V was shortened by 6 bases and J by 9 bases, with 30 bases between the two germline ends. The CDR3 contains 18 residues. CDR1 KGHSH and CDR2 LQKENI come from the germline V gene. In nucleotides, the CDR3 is TGTGCCAGCTCTTTGGAACTAGCGGGACAGGGTACGGGTTCTGAGCAGTTCTTC. Its protein is CASSLELAGQGTGSEQFF. Together with reference TRBV18 and TRBJ2-1, the CDR3 gives the full variable domain: NAGVMQNPRHLVRRRGQEARLRCSPMKGHSHVYWYRQLPEEGLKFMVYLQKENIIDESGMPKERFSAEFPKEGPSILRIQQVVRGDSAAYFCASSLELAGQGTGSEQFFGPGTRLTVL.

This sequence joins TRBV11-2 and TRBJ1-1; D unclear. V gave up 3 bases and J gave up 1 base, with 9 bases separating them. Germline CDR1 and CDR2: SGHAT and FQNNGV. The CDR3 consists of 14 residues. CDR3 residues: CASSLMAGNTEAFF. CDR3 nucleotides: TGTGCCAGCAGCTTGATGGCGGGGAACACTGAAGCTTTCTTT.

This chain joins TRBV2 and TRBJ2-7, with a weak D call TRBD2 (6 bases). The V and J ends lost 6 bases and 9 bases respectively, with 24 bases between them. The CDR3 is 15 amino acids. Germline lookup yields CDR1 SNHLY and CDR2 FYNNEI. CDR3 bases: TGTGCCAGCAGCTTGTTCCGGGACTCTACCGGTTGGCAGTACTTC. Translating gives CASSLFRDSTGWQYF.

This chain joins TRBV6-1 and TRBJ1-2; D unresolved. CDR1 and CDR2 from the germline V gene are MNHNS and SASEGT. The CDR3 is made up of 12 amino acids. Trimming removed 6 bases from V and 5 bases from J, with 10 bases in between. CDR3 in DNA: TGTGCCAGCAGGCCAGGAGGGTATGGCTACACCTTC. Encoded protein: CASRPGGYGYTF.

V and J are TRBV7-9 and TRBJ1-1; the D gene is possibly TRBD1 (6 bases). V was shortened by 4 bases and J by 0 bases, with 18 bases between the two germline ends. The CDR3 length is 17 residues. Germline-derived CDR1 and CDR2 are SEHNR and FQNEAQ (reference sequence). CDR3 residues: CASSSLRGAGMNTEAFF. The CDR3 region has the DNA TGTGCCAGCAGCTCACTCCGGGGGGCGGGCATGAACACTGAAGCTTTCTTT.